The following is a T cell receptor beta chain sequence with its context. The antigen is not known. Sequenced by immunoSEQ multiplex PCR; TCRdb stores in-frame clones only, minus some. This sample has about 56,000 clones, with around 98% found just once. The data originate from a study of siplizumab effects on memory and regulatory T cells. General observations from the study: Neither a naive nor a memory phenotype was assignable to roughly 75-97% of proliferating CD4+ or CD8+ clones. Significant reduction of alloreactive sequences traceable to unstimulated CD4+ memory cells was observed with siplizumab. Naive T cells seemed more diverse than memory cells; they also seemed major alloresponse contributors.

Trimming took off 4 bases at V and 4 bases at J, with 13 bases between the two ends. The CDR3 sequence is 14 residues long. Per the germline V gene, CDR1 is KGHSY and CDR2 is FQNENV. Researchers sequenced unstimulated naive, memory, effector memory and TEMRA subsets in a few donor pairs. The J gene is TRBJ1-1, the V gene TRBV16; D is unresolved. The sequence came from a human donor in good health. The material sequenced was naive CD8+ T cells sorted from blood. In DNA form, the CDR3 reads TGTGCCAGCAGCCCAATTGGGCTCGGCACTGAAGCTTTCTTT. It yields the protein CASSPIGLGTEAFF.